These 31 T cell receptor beta chains came from one sample sequenced in a study of cytomegalovirus exposure and HLA in healthy donors. This PCR relied on a set of 60 Vbeta primers and 13 Jbeta primers. Profiled with immunoSEQ multiplex PCR; TCRdb holds only in-frame clones, not every one. The data hold more than 140,000 clones, with approximately 79% observed a single time. Specimen: PBMCs. These receptors were obtained from a male donor in good health and CMV-seronegative.

The rearrangement links TRBV10-3 to TRBJ2-5, with D perhaps TRBD1 (6 bases). V lost 5 bases to trimming and J lost 2 bases, with 12 bases between them. Germline lookup yields CDR1 ENHRY and CDR2 SYGVKD. This CDR3 region has 14 residues. The CDR3 nucleotides read TGTGCCATCAGTCGACAGGAGTCTCAAGAGACCCAGTACTTC. Protein product: CAISRQESQETQYF.

Only a few counts were recorded for this clone. This chain uses TRBV20-1 with TRBJ2-1; the match to TRBD2 covers 9 bases. Per germline, CDR1 DFQATT and CDR2 SNEGSKA (reference sequence). V gave up 3 bases and J gave up 13 bases; unmatched junction bases: 1. CDR3 size: 10 residues. The CDR3 protein is CSASLAGQFF. Written as DNA, the CDR3 is TGCAGTGCTAGTCTAGCGGGACAGTTCTTC.

On this clone itself: At the DNA level, this CDR3 is encoded by other sequences in the same sample as well. The V call is TRBV19, the J call TRBJ1-1; unclear D gene. Trimming took 3 bases from V and 0 from J, leaving 5 bases between them. This CDR3 contains 13 residues. The germline V gene encodes CDR1 LNHDA and CDR2 SQIVND (reference sequence). The DNA for the CDR3 is TGTGCCAGTAGTATCGGGGTGAACACTGAAGCTTTCTTT. Translation: CASSIGVNTEAFF.

This chain joins TRBV27 and TRBJ2-1; 10 positions match TRBD1. The CDR3 length is 15 residues. With 8 bases clipped from V and 4 bases from J, the junction kept 8 bases outside the gene matches. In germline, CDR1 is MNHEY, CDR2 SMNVEV (reference sequence). The CDR3 DNA follows: TGTGCCAGCTGCCTTGGGACAGGGGTTTACAATGAGCAGTTCTTC. Translation: CASCLGTGVYNEQFF.

The chain links TRBV9 to TRBJ1-1, with 7 bases lining up with TRBD1. This CDR3 is built from 15 residues. Germline CDR1 and CDR2: SGDLS and YYNGEE. Trimming took 6 bases from V and 2 from J; bases not matched to a gene: 10. This chain's CDR3 is CASTAGGNVNTEAFF. CDR3 DNA sequence: TGTGCCAGCACCGCAGGGGGGAACGTCAACACTGAAGCTTTCTTT.

J is TRBJ2-1 and V is TRBV7-9; 10 positions match TRBD2. CDR3 length equals 16 residues. The germline V gene encodes CDR1 SEHNR and CDR2 FQNEAQ (reference sequence). Unmatched junction bases numbered 9, after V lost 7 bases and J lost 3 bases. The CDR3 protein is CASTYVASGSYNEQFF. In DNA form, the CDR3 reads TGTGCCAGCACCTACGTGGCTAGCGGGAGCTACAATGAGCAGTTCTTC.

The rearrangement uses TRBV10-3 and TRBJ2-3; 7 bases agree with TRBD1. This CDR3 is 16 amino acids long. Germline V lookup: CDR1 ENHRY, CDR2 SYGVKD. V lost 6 bases to trimming and J lost 5 bases; unmatched junction nucleotides: 14. CDR3 loop: CAISRTGTDAQDTQYF. The CDR3 coding sequence is TGTGCCATCAGCAGAACCGGGACAGACGCACAAGATACGCAGTATTTT.

V and J are TRBV30 and TRBJ1-1; D might be TRBD1 (6 bases). The V gene lost 0 bases and the J gene lost 6 bases, with 11 bases spanning the gap. The CDR3 loop spans 13 amino acids. Per the germline V gene, CDR1 is GTSNPN and CDR2 is SVGIG (reference sequence). CDR3 loop: CAWSVLGGAEAFF. CDR3 in DNA: TGTGCCTGGAGTGTACTAGGGGGTGCTGAAGCTTTCTTT.

This clone has a handful of counts. The rearrangement joins TRBV4-3 to TRBJ2-3; TRBD1 matches at 7 bases. This CDR3 spans 14 amino acids. The J segment lost 1 base and the V segment lost 4 bases, leaving 2 bases of the junction unmatched. CDR1 is LGHNA and CDR2 is YSLEER in the germline V gene. This CDR3 is CASSPGQGTDTQYF. The CDR3 bases are TGCGCCAGCAGCCCCGGACAGGGCACAGATACGCAGTATTTT.

The V call is TRBV9, the J call TRBJ1-2, with 10 bases fitting TRBD1. The CDR3 is 15 residues long. Trimming cost V 3 bases and J 2 bases; bases outside gene matches: 4. Germline V gene lookup returns CDR1 SGDLS and CDR2 YYNGEE. In nucleotides, the CDR3 is TGTGCCAGCAGCGGCCGGGACAGGGGAAACTATGGCTACACCTTC. Its translation: CASSGRDRGNYGYTF.

This chain connects TRBV7-3 to TRBJ2-3; 7 bases are a match to TRBD2. The CDR3 is 16 amino acids. With 1 base clipped from V and 5 bases from J, the junction kept 9 bases outside the gene matches. Germline lookup yields CDR1 SGHTA and CDR2 FQGTGA. The CDR3 sequence is CASSLSGAGAGDTQYF. The CDR3 region has the DNA TGTGCCAGCAGCTTAAGTGGTGCGGGAGCAGGAGATACGCAGTATTTT.

The CDR3: CASSLGGQGREAFF. CDR3 DNA: TGCGCCAGCAGCTTGGGGGGGCAGGGACGGGAAGCTTTCTTT. The V gene is TRBV5-1, the J gene TRBJ1-1; a weak D match, TRBD1 (6 bases). The V end was cut by 0 bases, the J end by 8 bases, with 14 bases between. The CDR3 runs 14 residues. Germline CDR1 SGHRS, CDR2 YFSETQ.

The chain carries TRBV30 and TRBJ2-7; 12 bases are a match to TRBD1. The germline V gene encodes CDR1 GTSNPN and CDR2 SVGIG (reference sequence). Losses at the gene ends were 2 bases for V and 5 bases for J; bases not matched to a gene: 4. CDR3 length equals 14 residues. CDR3 sequence reads: CAWSSGTGGHEQYF. In DNA, the CDR3 is TGTGCCTGGAGTTCCGGGACAGGGGGCCACGAGCAGTACTTC.

The V call is TRBV7-9, the J call TRBJ1-1; TRBD1 aligns across 9 bases. V lost 5 bases, J lost 1 base, and 5 bases stayed unmatched. CDR1 and CDR2 from the germline V gene are SEHNR and FQNEAQ (reference sequence). CDR3 length: 15 amino acids. The CDR3 sequence is CASSPSDRGNTEAFF. CDR3 nucleotides: TGTGCCAGCAGCCCCTCGGACAGGGGGAACACTGAAGCTTTCTTT.

The chain employs TRBV18 and TRBJ1-4; TRBD1 is a possible D gene (5 bases). The germline CDR1 and CDR2 sequences are KGHSH and LQKENI. With 6 bases removed from V and 7 bases from J, the gap between germline ends came to 18 bases. CDR3 length equals 15 residues. For the CDR3, the DNA is TGTGCCAGCTCTGTAGGGGAAGGACACCCTGAAAAACTGTTTTTT. It specifies CASSVGEGHPEKLFF.

The chain is built from TRBV4-2 and TRBJ2-3; 9 nucleotides align to TRBD2. V shed 1 base, J shed 4 bases, and the junction held 12 bases outside the gene matches. This CDR3 is 18 amino acids long. In germline, CDR1 is LGHNA, CDR2 YNFKEQ. Here the CDR3 reads CASSQGLAGQESADTQYF. The CDR3, as DNA: TGTGCCAGCAGCCAAGGGCTAGCGGGGCAAGAGAGCGCAGATACGCAGTATTTT.

The chain couples TRBV18 to TRBJ1-3; 10 bases are shared with TRBD1. Germline V gene data show CDR1 as KGHSH and CDR2 as LQKENI. V dropped 3 bases and J dropped 0; count of bases not matched to a gene: 14. The CDR3 has 20 residues. The chain's CDR3 is CASSPLTTGTGASSGNTIYF. CDR3 DNA sequence: TGTGCCAGCTCACCCCTTACTACCGGGACAGGGGCCAGCTCTGGAAACACCATATATTTT. The full variable domain, with the rest looked up from reference TRBV18 and TRBJ1-3, is NAGVMQNPRHLVRRRGQEARLRCSPMKGHSHVYWYRQLPEEGLKFMVYLQKENIIDESGMPKERFSAEFPKEGPSILRIQQVVRGDSAAYFCASSPLTTGTGASSGNTIYFGEGSWLTVV.

V gene TRBV5-4 combines with J gene TRBJ1-3; TRBD1 is a possible D gene (6 bases). The length of the CDR3 is 15 residues. Trimming removed 0 bases at V and 4 bases at J, with 11 bases between. From germline, CDR1 is SGHNT and CDR2 YYREEE (reference sequence). The CDR3 reads CASSLGQGFGNTIYF. CDR3 in DNA: TGTGCCAGCAGCTTGGGGCAGGGGTTCGGAAACACCATATATTTT.

A note on this clone: At the DNA level, this CDR3 is encoded by other sequences in the same sample as well. V and J are TRBV19 and TRBJ2-7; TRBD2 aligns across 8 bases. Germline V gene sequence: CDR1 LNHDA, CDR2 SQIVND (reference sequence). The CDR3 is made up of 14 amino acids. V shed 3 bases and J 4 bases; nucleotides not matched to a gene: 5. The CDR3 DNA is TGTGCCAGTAGTATCCAGCGGGGGCCTTACGAGCAGTACTTC. It specifies CASSIQRGPYEQYF.

The CDR3 is CASSFNRRGNFYNEQFF. CDR3 coding DNA: TGTGCCAGCAGCTTTAACCGCAGGGGTAACTTCTACAATGAGCAGTTCTTC. This sequence joins TRBV13 and TRBJ2-1; a possible D gene is TRBD1 (6 bases). V was trimmed by 3 bases and J by 3 bases, leaving 18 bases between them. CDR1 and CDR2 from the germline V gene are PRHDT and FYEKMQ (reference sequence). This CDR3 is 17 amino acids long.

V gene TRBV7-2 combines with J gene TRBJ2-1; 11 positions agree with TRBD2. The CDR3 sequence is 17 residues long. Trimming removed 5 bases from V and 8 bases from J; junction bases left unmatched: 14. Looked up from germline, CDR1 is SGHTA and CDR2 is FQGNSA. In nucleotides, the CDR3 is TGTGCCAGCAGCCGTCAGAATGTACTAGCGGGAGTCGATGAGCAGTTCTTC. This encodes CASSRQNVLAGVDEQFF.

This CDR3 reads CASSDLGTGLYGYTF. Here the CDR3 DNA reads TGTGCCAGCAGCGACCTAGGGACAGGGCTCTATGGCTACACCTTC. The chain uses TRBV4-2 and TRBJ1-2, with 9 bases matching TRBD1. The J segment lost 4 bases and the V segment lost 5 bases, leaving 8 bases of the junction unmatched. Germline assignment: CDR1 LGHNA and CDR2 YNFKEQ. The CDR3 length is 15 residues.

This chain joins TRBV21-1 and TRBJ2-2; the D call of TRBD2 is as the table states it, not checked on the DNA. TRBV21-1 is described as a pseudogene. This CDR3 region has 17 residues. CDR3 in amino acids: CASILGGGFWSTGELFF. As DNA, the CDR3 is TGTGCCAGCATCCTCGGGGGAGGGTTCTGGAGCACCGGGGAGCTGTTTTTT.

Remarks on this clone: Sequence at one end of the junction differs from germline and may be a read error. V and J are TRBV7-9 and TRBJ1-2; a possible D gene is TRBD1 (5 bases). This CDR3 has 16 residues. Germline V gene data show CDR1 as SEHNR and CDR2 as FQNEAQ (reference sequence). DNA of the CDR3: TGTTCCAGCAGCTTCAGTGGGGCAGAACGAAACTATGGCTACACCTTC. Amino acids: CSSSFSGAERNYGYTF.

The gene calls are TRBV5-1 and TRBJ2-5; 7 bases map to TRBD2. Germline assignment: CDR1 SGHRS and CDR2 YFSETQ. The CDR3 runs 14 residues. Trimming at V came to 2 bases and at J to 4 bases, leaving 5 bases not matched to a gene. This chain's CDR3 is CASSLGGEGETQYF. The CDR3 DNA follows: TGCGCCAGCAGCTTAGGAGGGGAGGGAGAGACCCAGTACTTC.

Notes on this clone: Different DNA sequences within this sample yield the same CDR3. The chain employs TRBV6-5 and TRBJ2-5; the match to TRBD2 covers 9 bases. Germline CDR1 MNHEY, CDR2 SVGAGI. Unmatched junction bases numbered 4, after V lost 2 bases and J lost 0 bases. This CDR3 spans 16 amino acids. For the CDR3, the DNA is TGTGCCAGCAGTTACCTGGCGGGGGGGTACCAAGAGACCCAGTACTTC. Translating gives CASSYLAGGYQETQYF.

This clone was seen only a few times. The chain uses TRBV29-1 and TRBJ1-2; 7 positions match TRBD1. V trimming: 4 bases; J trimming: 7 bases; junction bases outside the gene matches: 21. The CDR3 has 17 residues. The germline CDR1 and CDR2 sequences are SQVTM and ANQGSEA. The DNA for the CDR3 is TGCAGCGTTGTCCCAATATCCTCCCACAGGGGACCGGTTGGCTACACCTTC. Translated, it gives CSVVPISSHRGPVGYTF.

V gene TRBV28 combines with J gene TRBJ2-7; the match to TRBD2 covers 12 bases. This CDR3 spans 15 amino acids. Trimming took 8 bases from V and 1 from J; bases not matched to a gene: 6. Germline-derived CDR1 and CDR2 are MDHEN and SYDVKM. The CDR3: CASSPTSGGSYEQYF. The CDR3 DNA follows: TGTGCCAGCTCTCCCACTAGCGGGGGGTCCTACGAGCAGTACTTC.

Note on this clone: The junction departs from the called germline gene at one end, perhaps through a read error. This chain uses TRBV7-9 with TRBJ1-2, with TRBD1 as a possible D gene (6 bases). This CDR3 has 14 residues. Germline loops: CDR1 SEHNR, CDR2 FQNEAQ (reference sequence). CDR3 in amino acids: CSSSLEDTGWGYTF. DNA of the CDR3: TGTTCCAGCAGCTTAGAGGACACAGGGTGGGGCTACACCTTC.

The V gene is TRBV11-3, the J gene TRBJ2-7; TRBD1 matches at 10 bases. V dropped 4 bases and J dropped 3; count of bases not matched to a gene: 3. CDR1 and CDR2 from the germline V gene are SGHNT and YENEEA. This CDR3 contains 14 residues. CDR3 amino acids: CASSSRTGGYEQYF. The CDR3 DNA follows: TGTGCCAGCAGCTCCCGGACAGGGGGCTACGAGCAGTACTTC.

This chain uses TRBV19 with TRBJ1-1; 11 positions match TRBD1. The junction had 8 bases not matched to a gene; V was cut back by 6 bases and J by 14 bases. Germline CDR1 reads LNHDA; CDR2 reads SQIVND (reference sequence). CDR3 length equals 12 residues. The CDR3, as DNA: TGTGCCAGTAGAGGGACAGGGGGTGCCTGCTTCTTT. Encoded protein: CASRGTGGACFF.